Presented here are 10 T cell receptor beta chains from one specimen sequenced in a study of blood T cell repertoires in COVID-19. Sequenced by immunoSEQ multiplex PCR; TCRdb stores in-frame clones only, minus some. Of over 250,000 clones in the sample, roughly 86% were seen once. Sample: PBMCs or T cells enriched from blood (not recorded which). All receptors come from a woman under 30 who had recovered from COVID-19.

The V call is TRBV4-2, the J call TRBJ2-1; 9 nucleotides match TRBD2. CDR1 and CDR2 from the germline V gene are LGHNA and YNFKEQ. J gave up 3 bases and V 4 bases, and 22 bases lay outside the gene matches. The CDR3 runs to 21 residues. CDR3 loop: CASSPKTGGVSGSKNYNEQFF. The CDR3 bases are TGTGCCAGCAGCCCAAAGACGGGAGGGGTTAGCGGGAGTAAGAACTACAATGAGCAGTTCTTC.

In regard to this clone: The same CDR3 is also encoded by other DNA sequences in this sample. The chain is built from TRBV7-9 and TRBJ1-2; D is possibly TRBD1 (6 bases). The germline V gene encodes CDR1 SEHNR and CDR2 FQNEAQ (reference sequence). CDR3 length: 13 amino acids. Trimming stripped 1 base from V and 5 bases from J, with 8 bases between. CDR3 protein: CASSLGRGYGYTF. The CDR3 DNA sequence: TGTGCCAGCAGCTTAGGCAGGGGATATGGCTACACCTTC. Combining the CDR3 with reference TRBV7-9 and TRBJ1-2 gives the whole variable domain DTGVSQNPRHKITKRGQNVTFRCDPISEHNRLYWYRQTLGQGPEFLTYFQNEAQLEKSRLLSDRFSAERPKGSFSTLEIQRTEQGDSAMYLCASSLGRGYGYTFGSGTRLTVV.

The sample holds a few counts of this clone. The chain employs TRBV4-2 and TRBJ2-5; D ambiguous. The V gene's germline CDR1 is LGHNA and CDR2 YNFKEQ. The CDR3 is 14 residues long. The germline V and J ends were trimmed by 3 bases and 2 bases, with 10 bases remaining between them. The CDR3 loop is CASSHALTQETQYF. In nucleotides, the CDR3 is TGTGCCAGCAGCCACGCGCTAACTCAAGAGACCCAGTACTTC.

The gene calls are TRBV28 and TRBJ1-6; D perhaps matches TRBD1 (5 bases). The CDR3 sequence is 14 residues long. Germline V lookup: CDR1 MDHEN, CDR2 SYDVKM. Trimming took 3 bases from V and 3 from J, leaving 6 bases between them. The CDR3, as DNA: TGTGCCAGCAGTTTCGACAGCTATAATTCACCCCTCCACTTT. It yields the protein CASSFDSYNSPLHF.

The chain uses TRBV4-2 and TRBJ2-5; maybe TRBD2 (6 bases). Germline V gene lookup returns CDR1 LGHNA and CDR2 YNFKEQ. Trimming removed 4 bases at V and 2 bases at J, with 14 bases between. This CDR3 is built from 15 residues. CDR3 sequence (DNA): TGTGCCAGCAGCCGAGAATCTAGCGTACAAGAGACCCAGTACTTC. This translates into CASSRESSVQETQYF.

The CDR3 region is CAISDREGEAGNEQFF. DNA for the CDR3: TGTGCCATCAGTGATCGCGAAGGGGAGGCGGGGAATGAGCAGTTCTTC. The rearrangement joins TRBV10-3 to TRBJ2-1, with D maybe TRBD2 (6 bases). The length of the CDR3 is 16 residues. V was clipped by 3 bases and J by 7 bases, with 19 bases between them. Germline assignment: CDR1 ENHRY and CDR2 SYGVKD.

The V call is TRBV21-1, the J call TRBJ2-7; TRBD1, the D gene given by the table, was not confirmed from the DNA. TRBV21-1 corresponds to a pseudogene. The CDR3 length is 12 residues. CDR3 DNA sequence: TGTGCCAGCAGCCTGCGGACAGGGAGGGCGTACTTC. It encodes CASSLRTGRAYF.

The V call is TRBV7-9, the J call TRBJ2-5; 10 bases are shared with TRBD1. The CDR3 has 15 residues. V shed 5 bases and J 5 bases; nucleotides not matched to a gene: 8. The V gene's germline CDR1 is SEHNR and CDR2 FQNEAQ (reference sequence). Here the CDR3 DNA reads TGTGCCAGCAGCGAGACAGGGGGCGGAGGGGAGACCCAGTACTTC. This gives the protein CASSETGGGGETQYF. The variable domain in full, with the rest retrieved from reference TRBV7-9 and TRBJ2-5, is DTGVSQNPRHKITKRGQNVTFRCDPISEHNRLYWYRQTLGQGPEFLTYFQNEAQLEKSRLLSDRFSAERPKGSFSTLEIQRTEQGDSAMYLCASSETGGGGETQYFGPGTRLLVL.

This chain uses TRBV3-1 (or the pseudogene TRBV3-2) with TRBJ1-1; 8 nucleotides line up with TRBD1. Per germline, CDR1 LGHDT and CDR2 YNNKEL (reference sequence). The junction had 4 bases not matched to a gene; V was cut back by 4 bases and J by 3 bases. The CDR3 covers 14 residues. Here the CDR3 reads CASSPQQGDTEAFF. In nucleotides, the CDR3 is TGTGCCAGCAGCCCCCAACAGGGGGACACTGAAGCTTTCTTT.

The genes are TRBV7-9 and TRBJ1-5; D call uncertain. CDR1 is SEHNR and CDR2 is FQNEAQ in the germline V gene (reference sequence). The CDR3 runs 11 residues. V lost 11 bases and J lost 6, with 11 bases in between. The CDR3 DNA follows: TGTGCCGCAAAACGGGGTCAGCCCCAGCATTTT. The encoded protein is CAAKRGQPQHF.